This T cell receptor beta chain was identified during a study of T cells in Graves' hyperthyroidism and ophthalmopathy. Points from the study as a whole: Ophthalmopathy stood apart from stable hyperthyroidism in a 13 V-J model. Most expanded thyroid clonotypes above 0.001 also appeared in blood. Model-based prediction identified ophthalmopathy a median around 6.5 months prior to its onset.

Subjects aged 18 to 65 presented with newly diagnosed hyperthyroidism of less than 2 months' duration. CDR3 length: 15 amino acids. Germline V gene data show CDR1 as LNHDA and CDR2 as SQIVND (reference sequence). The V end was cut by 7 bases, the J end by 6 bases, with 19 bases between. TCR beta CDR3 sequences were amplified from RNA transcripts. RT-PCR in the first round (using the HTBI primer set) targeted the TCR CDR3. TCRdb re-called the multiplex PCR reads with MiXCR, one entry per CDR3 protein. The sample records some 370,000 distinct CDR3 sequences, roughly 17% being singletons. A word on this clonotype: Its target is not known.

V usage is TRBV19 and J usage is TRBJ1-5, with D unclear. The receptor's source is a woman between 25 and 40 years old with Graves' hyperthyroidism that later progressed to Graves' ophthalmopathy. Input material: blood. The CDR3 spells CASTDGGMRGQPQHF. DNA for the CDR3: TGTGCCAGTACCGATGGCGGAATGCGAGGTCAGCCCCAGCATTTT.